The clone carrying this T cell receptor (beta chain) has a handful of counts. The target antigen is unknown. The CDR3 extends over 13 amino acids. Looked up from germline, CDR1 is SGHDT and CDR2 is YYEEEE. V dropped 4 bases and J dropped 8 bases, with 14 bases sitting between them. The data were taken from a study of T cell repertoires in cytomegalovirus infection. MiXCR, applied by TCRdb to the reads, yields one record per CDR3 protein. The table lists some 920,000 distinct CDR3 sequences, less than 40% of them singletons. This TCR was sampled from a human donor in good health (CMV status not recorded). Some clones in this sample may be carry-over from other donors' samples. The chain has TRBV5-6 and TRBJ2-3, with a weak D call TRBD2 (5 bases). The specimen was cultured CD8+ T cells from PBMCs, collected from culture after CMV antigen stimulation. This chain's CDR3 is CASSPQRFSTQYF. The CDR3 DNA follows: TGTGCCAGCAGCCCCCAGCGGTTCTCTACGCAGTATTTT.